Below, 25 T cell receptor beta chains from the same sample are listed, as sequenced in a study of Ad26.COV2.S vaccination and SARS-CoV-2 variants. The protocol was immunoSEQ multiplex PCR, while the TCRdb copy is restricted to in-frame clones and leaves out a portion. This sample has about 680,000 clones, with more than 70% found just once. As to treatment: about 20 received Ad26.COV2.S at low or high dose, single or two shots; five or six received placebo; per-sample allocation not given. Collection of samples fell on day 63 after the first vaccine or placebo injection. This sample comprised peripheral blood, obtained in a trial of Ad26.COV2.S vaccine versus placebo. The receptor set was obtained from a person aged 18 to 65 who received the Ad26.COV2.S COVID-19 vaccine or a placebo.

This clone was seen just once. The chain has TRBV2 and TRBJ1-2, with 8 bases fitting TRBD1. V shed 5 bases, J shed 4 bases, and the junction held 9 bases outside the gene matches. Looked up from germline, CDR1 is SNHLY and CDR2 is FYNNEI. The CDR3 covers 15 residues. CDR3 sequence: CASSPRTGQGYGYTF. Here the CDR3 DNA reads TGTGCCAGCAGTCCCAGGACAGGGCAGGGCTATGGCTACACCTTC.

The rearrangement uses TRBV11-1 and TRBJ1-1, with D possibly matching TRBD1 (6 bases). The germline gives CDR1 SGHAT, CDR2 FQDESV (reference sequence). The CDR3 sequence is 15 residues long. Trimming shortened V by 2 bases and J by 5 bases, and 15 bases separated the two germline ends. The CDR3 sequence: CASSLPYQGSTEAFF. The CDR3 coding sequence is TGTGCCAGCAGCTTACCCTACCAGGGGAGTACTGAAGCTTTCTTT.

The chain is built from TRBV2 and TRBJ2-5; D is possibly TRBD1 (6 bases). The germline CDR1 and CDR2 sequences are SNHLY and FYNNEI. The CDR3 runs 14 residues. V gave up 7 bases and J gave up 2 bases, with 14 bases separating them. The CDR3 is CASTGTNFQETQYF. The CDR3, as DNA: TGTGCCAGCACCGGGACAAACTTTCAAGAGACCCAGTACTTC.

The CDR3 spells CASSIETGSNQPQHF. CDR3 DNA: TGTGCCAGCAGTATAGAGACAGGTAGCAATCAGCCCCAGCATTTT. The chain employs TRBV2 and TRBJ1-5; D might be TRBD1 (6 bases). This CDR3 has 15 amino acids. Trimming stripped 5 bases from V and 0 bases from J, with 11 bases between. Germline-derived CDR1 and CDR2 are SNHLY and FYNNEI. Looking up the rest from reference TRBV2 and TRBJ1-5 gives the full variable domain: EPEVTQTPSHQVTQMGQEVILRCVPISNHLYFYWYRQILGQKVEFLVSFYNNEISEKSEIFDDQFSVERPDGSNFTLKIRSTKLEDSAMYFCASSIETGSNQPQHFGDGTRLSIL.

This clone showed up just once. The V call is TRBV5-4, the J call TRBJ2-7; 8 positions match TRBD1. From germline, CDR1 is SGHNT and CDR2 YYREEE (reference sequence). The V segment lost 2 bases and the J segment 6 bases; nucleotides outside the gene matches: 10. The CDR3 has 15 amino acids. In DNA, the CDR3 is TGTGCCAGCAGCTTAGACGGGACAGGTTTGCGCGAGCAGTACTTC. It encodes CASSLDGTGLREQYF.

Details on this clone: The same CDR3 also results from other DNA sequences found in this sample. The rearrangement joins TRBV30 to TRBJ2-1; D is ambiguous. This CDR3 is built from 15 residues. The V gene lost 0 bases and the J gene lost 0 bases, with 9 bases spanning the gap. Germline CDR1 GTSNPN, CDR2 SVGIG (reference sequence). CDR3 in DNA: TGTGCCTGGAGTGTACGGGTGAGCTCCTACAATGAGCAGTTCTTC. Protein: CAWSVRVSSYNEQFF. Full variable domain (missing parts from reference TRBV30 and TRBJ2-1): SQTIHQWPATLVQPVGSPLSLECTVEGTSNPNLYWYRQAAGRGLQLLFYSVGIGQISSEVPQNLSASRPQDRQFILSSKKLLLSDSGFYLCAWSVRVSSYNEQFFGPGTRLTVL.

On this clone itself: Other DNA sequences of this sample code for an identical CDR3. This sequence joins TRBV12-3 or TRBV12-4 and TRBJ1-3; no clear D gene. The V end was cut by 4 bases, the J end by 4 bases, with 2 bases between. This CDR3 contains 11 residues. The CDR3 region has the DNA TGTGCCAGCAGTTCAGGAAACACCATATATTTT. This encodes CASSSGNTIYF.

The rearrangement joins TRBV2 to TRBJ1-2; tentative D call: TRBD1 (5 bases). V lost 11 bases and J lost 4, with 14 bases in between. CDR1 and CDR2 (germline): SNHLY, FYNNEI. This CDR3 is 12 amino acids long. The CDR3 loop reads CAGPDNFYGYTF. In nucleotides, the CDR3 is TGTGCCGGACCGGACAACTTCTATGGCTACACCTTC.

The chain is built from TRBV6-4 and TRBJ2-2; 9 nucleotides align to TRBD2. With V trimmed by 8 bases and J by 2 bases, 3 bases remained unmatched. Germline lookup yields CDR1 MRHNA and CDR2 SNTAGT. This CDR3 contains 14 residues. The CDR3 sequence is CASRGTSNTGELFF. Written as DNA, the CDR3 is TGTGCCAGCCGGGGGACTAGCAACACCGGGGAGCTGTTTTTT.

With respect to this clone: This specimen includes other DNA sequences encoding the same CDR3. The chain links TRBV18 to TRBJ2-3; TRBD2 agrees at 9 bases. Germline V CDR1 and CDR2: KGHSH, LQKENI. This CDR3 contains 14 residues. V lost 5 bases to trimming and J lost 0 bases; unmatched junction nucleotides: 0. The CDR3 nucleotides read TGTGCCAGCTCAGGGACTAGCAGCACAGATACGCAGTATTTT. This encodes CASSGTSSTDTQYF. The full variable domain, with the rest looked up from reference TRBV18 and TRBJ2-3, is NAGVMQNPRHLVRRRGQEARLRCSPMKGHSHVYWYRQLPEEGLKFMVYLQKENIIDESGMPKERFSAEFPKEGPSILRIQQVVRGDSAAYFCASSGTSSTDTQYFGPGTRLTVL.

This chain connects TRBV9 to TRBJ2-5, with 8 bases fitting TRBD2. The J segment lost 0 bases and the V segment lost 4 bases, leaving 8 bases of the junction unmatched. CDR3 length: 16 residues. Germline V CDR1 and CDR2: SGDLS, YYNGEE. The CDR3 sequence is CASSPTSGTYQETQYF. The CDR3 DNA reads TGTGCCAGCAGCCCTACTAGCGGCACGTACCAAGAGACCCAGTACTTC.

To note about this clone: This sample also contains other DNA sequences that code for the same CDR3. The chain uses TRBV19 and TRBJ2-7; 8 positions match TRBD1. V was pared by 3 bases and J by 2 bases, with 3 bases of the junction left unmatched. The CDR3 spans 14 residues. Germline V CDR1 and CDR2: LNHDA, SQIVND (reference sequence). The CDR3 sequence: CASSIDRGTYEQYF. CDR3 nucleotide sequence: TGTGCCAGTAGTATCGACAGGGGTACCTACGAGCAGTACTTC.

J is TRBJ2-7 and V is TRBV30; D might be TRBD1 or TRBD2, each matching 6 bases. In germline, CDR1 is GTSNPN, CDR2 SVGIG (reference sequence). The CDR3 covers 15 residues. Trimming removed 0 bases from V and 3 bases from J, with 15 bases in between. CDR3 in DNA: TGTGCCTGGAGTGTAGGGGGGTACCCTCGCTACGAGCAGTACTTC. This codes for CAWSVGGYPRYEQYF.

The V gene is TRBV9, the J gene TRBJ1-4, with 8 bases aligning to TRBD1. This CDR3 region has 15 residues. After removal of 4 bases from V and 6 bases from J, the junction contained 8 bases not matched to a gene. The germline gives CDR1 SGDLS, CDR2 YYNGEE. CDR3 loop: CASSSHLDRDEKLFF. For the CDR3, the DNA is TGTGCCAGCAGCTCACACCTGGACAGGGATGAAAAACTGTTTTTT.

The chain employs TRBV6-5 and TRBJ1-1; D unresolved. The germline V gene has CDR1 MNHEY and CDR2 SVGAGI. V was trimmed by 7 bases and J by 5 bases, leaving 17 bases between them. The CDR3 is 14 amino acids. The CDR3 nucleotides are TGTGCCAGCAACCACCCGGGAACGGGGACTGAAGCTTTCTTT. This sequence encodes CASNHPGTGTEAFF.

V usage is TRBV12-5 and J usage is TRBJ2-3, with D possibly TRBD2 on 6 matching bases. Per germline, CDR1 LGHNT and CDR2 FRNRAP. CDR3 length: 15 amino acids. The germline V and J ends were trimmed by 1 base and 6 bases, with 14 bases remaining between them. The CDR3 loop is CASGLGRGGPDTQYF. CDR3 sequence (DNA): TGTGCTAGTGGTTTGGGCCGCGGAGGGCCTGATACGCAGTATTTT. Full variable domain (remainder filled in from reference TRBV12-5 and TRBJ2-3): DARVTQTPRHKVTEMGQEVTMRCQPILGHNTVFWYRQTMMQGLELLAYFRNRAPLDDSGMPKDRFSAEMPDATLATLKIQPSEPRDSAVYFCASGLGRGGPDTQYFGPGTRLTVL.

This chain links TRBV6-5 with TRBJ2-3; a possible D gene is TRBD1 (6 bases). Germline CDR1 is MNHEY and CDR2 is SVGAGI. Trimming cost V 9 bases and J 4 bases, with 17 bases left between them. The CDR3 is 14 amino acids. This chain's CDR3 is CASRSADRPDTQYF. The CDR3, as DNA: TGTGCCAGTCGCTCCGCTGACAGGCCAGATACGCAGTATTTT.

The V and J genes are TRBV28 and TRBJ1-2, with TRBD1 as a possible D gene (5 bases). This CDR3 has 14 amino acids. Germline CDR1 and CDR2: MDHEN and SYDVKM. Trimming removed 5 bases from V and 8 bases from J, with 18 bases in between. The CDR3 sequence: CASSPIPGRPGYTF. The CDR3 nucleotides are TGTGCCAGCAGTCCCATACCGGGACGGCCCGGCTACACCTTC.

This sequence joins TRBV2 and TRBJ1-1, with a tentative D call TRBD1 (6 bases). V lost 6 bases to trimming and J lost 6 bases, with 14 bases between them. The germline gives CDR1 SNHLY, CDR2 FYNNEI. The CDR3 is 13 amino acids. The CDR3 region is CASSHRGAPEAFF. For the CDR3, the DNA is TGTGCCAGCAGCCACCGGGGGGCCCCTGAAGCTTTCTTT.

The V and J genes are TRBV4-1 and TRBJ1-4, with D uncertain. CDR3 length: 15 amino acids. Germline V CDR1 and CDR2: MGHRA, YSYEKL. Trimming took 0 bases from V and 5 from J, leaving 10 bases between them. In DNA form, the CDR3 reads TGCGCCAGCAGCCAAGAACAACAGAGGAATGAAAAACTGTTTTTT. Protein sequence: CASSQEQQRNEKLFF.

The chain joins TRBV5-5 to TRBJ2-3; D is unclear. CDR3 length: 17 residues. Per the germline V gene, CDR1 is SGHKS and CDR2 is YYEKEE (reference sequence). The V end lost 0 bases, the J end lost 0 bases, and 14 bases lay between the germline ends. The CDR3 protein is CASSLVTSGYSTDTQYF. In DNA, the CDR3 is TGTGCCAGCAGCTTGGTAACGTCTGGGTATAGCACAGATACGCAGTATTTT.

V usage is TRBV6-5 and J usage is TRBJ2-3; 8 bases line up with TRBD2. The germline V gene has CDR1 MNHEY and CDR2 SVGAGI. The V gene end was trimmed by 6 bases and the J gene end by 6 bases; junction bases not matched to a gene: 5. There are 13 residues in the CDR3. The CDR3, as DNA: TGTGCCAGCAGGGCGGGAGGAGGGGATACGCAGTATTTT. Amino acid sequence: CASRAGGGDTQYF.

The chain employs TRBV20-1 and TRBJ1-2, with 7 bases fitting TRBD1. Germline values: CDR1 DFQATT, CDR2 SNEGSKA (reference sequence). V was pared by 3 bases and J by 8 bases, with 6 bases of the junction left unmatched. This CDR3 region has 12 residues. CDR3 coding DNA: TGCAGTGCTAGTAAGGGGGCGGGCGGCTACACCTTC. It codes for CSASKGAGGYTF.

The V and J genes are TRBV5-1 and TRBJ1-1; the D is unclear. There are 12 residues in the CDR3. From germline, CDR1 is SGHRS and CDR2 YFSETQ. V lost 4 bases to trimming and J lost 4 bases, with 8 bases between them. DNA for the CDR3: TGCGCCAGCAGCAGCAGCCTCACTGAAGCTTTCTTT. This sequence encodes CASSSSLTEAFF.

The rearrangement uses TRBV27 and TRBJ1-6, with D possibly TRBD1 on 5 matching bases. Germline CDR1 is MNHEY and CDR2 is SMNVEV (reference sequence). The V end lost 8 bases, the J end lost 7 bases, and 15 bases lay between the germline ends. CDR3 length: 14 residues. The CDR3 loop is CASRTGQGNSPLHF. In nucleotides, the CDR3 is TGTGCCAGCCGTACCGGGCAGGGAAATTCACCCCTCCACTTT.